The TCR beta chain under discussion was sequenced for a study of Ad26.COV2.S vaccination and SARS-CoV-2 variants. Sequencing used immunoSEQ multiplex PCR; TCRdb keeps in-frame clones, though not all of them. The sample consists of around 300,000 clones, 75% to 90% of them appearing once. Germline V lookup: CDR1 MGHRA, CDR2 YSYEKL. The junction had 12 bases not matched to a gene; V was cut back by 3 bases and J by 4 bases. This CDR3 spans 16 amino acids. The treatment was: 15 to 20 received Ad26.COV2.S at low or high dose, single or two shots; roughly five received placebo; per-sample allocation not given. After the first vaccine or placebo injection, samples were drawn on day 63.

The source of this sequence is a person aged 18-65 years who received the Ad26.COV2.S COVID-19 vaccine or a placebo. The sequencing here drew on peripheral blood, taken in a trial of Ad26.COV2.S vaccine versus placebo. The rearrangement joins TRBV4-1 to TRBJ2-7; 7 bases are a match to TRBD2. CDR3 in amino acids: CASSHFGLVAPYEQYF. CDR3 coding DNA: TGCGCCAGCAGCCATTTCGGACTAGTCGCCCCATACGAGCAGTACTTC.